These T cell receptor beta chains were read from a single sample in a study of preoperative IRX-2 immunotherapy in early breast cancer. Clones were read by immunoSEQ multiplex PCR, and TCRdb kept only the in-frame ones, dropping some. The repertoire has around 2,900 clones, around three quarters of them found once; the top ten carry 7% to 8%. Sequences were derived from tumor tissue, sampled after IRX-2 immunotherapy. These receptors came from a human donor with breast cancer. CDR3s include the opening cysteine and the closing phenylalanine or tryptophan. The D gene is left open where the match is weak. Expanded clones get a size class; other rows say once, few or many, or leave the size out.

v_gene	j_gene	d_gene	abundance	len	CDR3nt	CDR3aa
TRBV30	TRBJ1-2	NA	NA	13	TGTGCCTGGAGAAATCTAAGGCGGAGTGGCTACACCTTC	CAWRNLRRSGYTF
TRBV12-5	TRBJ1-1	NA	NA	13	TGTGCTAGTGGTTCACAGTCGAACACTGAAGCTTTCTTT	CASGSQSNTEAFF
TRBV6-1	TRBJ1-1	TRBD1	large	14	TGTGCCAGCAGTGAAGGGACAGGGGGGACTGAAGCTTTCTTT	CASSEGTGGTEAFF
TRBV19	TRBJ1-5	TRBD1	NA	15	TGTGCCAGTAGTTTCGGACAGGGGATAAATCAGCCCCAGCATTTT	CASSFGQGINQPQHF
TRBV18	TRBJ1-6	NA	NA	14	TGTGCCAGCTCACCCTCAGGGTGGAGTTCACCCCTCCACTTT	CASSPSGWSSPLHF
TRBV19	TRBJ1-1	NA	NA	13	TGTGCCAGTAGTATAGATGGGGGGTCTGAAGCTTTCTTT	CASSIDGGSEAFF
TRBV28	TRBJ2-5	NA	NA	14	TGTGCCAGCAGTCTCCGACTAGGCCAAGAGACCCAGTACTTC	CASSLRLGQETQYF
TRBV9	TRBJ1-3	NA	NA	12	TGTGCCAGCAGGGACAGCGGAAACACCATATATTTT	CASRDSGNTIYF
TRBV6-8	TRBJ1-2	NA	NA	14	TGTGCCAGCAGCAAAGAATTCCGGGTCTATGGCTACACCTTC	CASSKEFRVYGYTF
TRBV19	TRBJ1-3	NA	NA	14	TGTGCCAGTATACACTCGAGCTCTGGAAACACCATATATTTT	CASIHSSSGNTIYF
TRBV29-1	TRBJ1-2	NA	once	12	TGCAGCGTTGGGTACTCTAACTATGGCTACACCTTC	CSVGYSNYGYTF
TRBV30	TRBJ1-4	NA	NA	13	TGTGCCTGGAGTGTGGTACGGAATGAAAAACTGTTTTTT	CAWSVVRNEKLFF
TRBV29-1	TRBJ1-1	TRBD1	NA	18	TGCACAGGTTCCGATCCCTGGACAGGGAGGAGCGCCGGCACTGAAGCTTTCTTT	CTGSDPWTGRSAGTEAFF
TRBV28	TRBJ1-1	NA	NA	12	TGTGCCAGCAGTTTCAATCGGGGTAGAGCTTTCTTT	CASSFNRGRAFF
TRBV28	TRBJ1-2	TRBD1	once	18	TGTGCCAGCAGTTTAGCTGCGATCTCAGGGGGCCTGAACTATGGCTACACCTTC	CASSLAAISGGLNYGYTF
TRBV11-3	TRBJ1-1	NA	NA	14	TGTGCCAGCAGCTTAGTCCCGGGGAACACTGAAGCTTTCTTT	CASSLVPGNTEAFF
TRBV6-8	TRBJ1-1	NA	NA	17	TGTGCCAGCAGTTATTGGGGCGGCAGGGGAATGAACACTGAAGCTTTCTTT	CASSYWGGRGMNTEAFF
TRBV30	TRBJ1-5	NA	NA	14	TGTGCCTGGAGGGGGCAGGGTGGCGGTCAGCCCCAGCATTTT	CAWRGQGGGQPQHF
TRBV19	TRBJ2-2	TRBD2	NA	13	TGTGCATCGGGAGGGCAAAACACCGGGGAGCTGTTTTTT	CASGGQNTGELFF
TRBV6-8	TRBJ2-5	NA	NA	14	TGTGCCAGCAGCTTTGGGACGGAGGAAGAGACCCAGTACTTC	CASSFGTEEETQYF
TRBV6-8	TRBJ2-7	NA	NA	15	TGTGCCAGCAGTTACTCTGAGGGTAACCCCTACGAGCAGTACTTC	CASSYSEGNPYEQYF
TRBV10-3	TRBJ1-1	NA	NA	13	TGTGCCATCAGTGAGTCGGGTCACACTGAAGCTTTCTTT	CAISESGHTEAFF
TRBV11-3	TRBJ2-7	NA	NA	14	TGTGCCAGCAGCTTAGTGGGGGCAAGTTACGAGCAGTACTTC	CASSLVGASYEQYF
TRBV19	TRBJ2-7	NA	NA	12	TGTGCCAGTAATCCAGGGTTAGGCGAGCAGTACTTC	CASNPGLGEQYF
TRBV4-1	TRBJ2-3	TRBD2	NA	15	TGCGCCAGCAGCCAGACCAGCGGGGTCACAGATACGCAGTATTTT	CASSQTSGVTDTQYF
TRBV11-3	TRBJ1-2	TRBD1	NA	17	TGTGCCAGCAGCATATCAACCGGGACAGGGGGTAACTATGGCTACACCTTC	CASSISTGTGGNYGYTF
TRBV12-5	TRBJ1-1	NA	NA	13	TGTGCTAGTGGTACGGACTCCAACACTGAAGCTTTCTTT	CASGTDSNTEAFF
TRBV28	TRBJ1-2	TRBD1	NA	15	TGTGCCAGCAGTCCTTTCAGGGGGCGCGCTTATGGCTACACCTTC	CASSPFRGRAYGYTF
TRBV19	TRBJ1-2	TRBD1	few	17	TGTGCCAGTAGTAGGGGCTCCGGGACAGGGTTGTTCTATGGCTACACCTTC	CASSRGSGTGLFYGYTF
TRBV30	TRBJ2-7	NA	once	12	TGTGCCTGGAGTGTAGAGGGGCCCGAGCAGTACTTC	CAWSVEGPEQYF
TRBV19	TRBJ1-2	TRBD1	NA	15	TGTGCCAGCCGGACAGGGCCGCTACTTAACTATGGCTACACCTTC	CASRTGPLLNYGYTF
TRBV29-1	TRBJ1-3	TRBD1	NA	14	TGCAGCGTTCAACAGGGACAGGGCGTAAACACCATATATTTT	CSVQQGQGVNTIYF
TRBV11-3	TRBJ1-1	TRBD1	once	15	TGTGCCAGCAGCCCCCGGGACAGGGAGTGGACTGAAGCTTTCTTT	CASSPRDREWTEAFF
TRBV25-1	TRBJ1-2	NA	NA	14	TGTGCCAGCAGTGAATCAATGAGAAACTATGGCTACACCTTC	CASSESMRNYGYTF
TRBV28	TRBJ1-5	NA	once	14	TGTGCCAGCAGTCTCCAGGGGCCAAATCAGCCCCAGCATTTT	CASSLQGPNQPQHF
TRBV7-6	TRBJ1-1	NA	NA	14	TGTGCCAGCAGCCCCCTTCGGGGGAACACTGAAGCTTTCTTT	CASSPLRGNTEAFF
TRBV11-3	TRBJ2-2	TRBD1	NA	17	TGTGCCAGCAGCTCCCTAACGGGACAGGGGGCGGTAAGGGAGCTGTTTTTT	CASSSLTGQGAVRELFF
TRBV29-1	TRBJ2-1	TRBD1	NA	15	TGCAGCGTTAGGGACCGGGACAGGGGGTACAATGAGCAGTTCTTC	CSVRDRDRGYNEQFF
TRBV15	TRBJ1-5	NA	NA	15	TGTGCCACCAGCAGAGATTCAAGAATGGGTCAGCCCCAGCATTTT	CATSRDSRMGQPQHF
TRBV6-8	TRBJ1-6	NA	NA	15	TGTGCCAGCAGCCAGGACCGGCCCTATAATTCACCCCTCCACTTT	CASSQDRPYNSPLHF
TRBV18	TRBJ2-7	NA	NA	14	TGTGCCAGCTCACCAACAGACAGGTTGTACGAGCAGTACTTC	CASSPTDRLYEQYF
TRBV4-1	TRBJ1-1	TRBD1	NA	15	TGCGCCAGCAGCCAGGACAGGGGGTCTTACACTGAAGCTTTCTTT	CASSQDRGSYTEAFF
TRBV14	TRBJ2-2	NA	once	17	TGTGCCAGCAGTCCAAACCGGGACCGACTGAGGACCGGGGAGCTGTTTTTT	CASSPNRDRLRTGELFF
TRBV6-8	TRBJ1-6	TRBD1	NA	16	TGTGCCAGCAGTGGACAGGGGGTGCCCTATAATTCACCCCTCCACTTT	CASSGQGVPYNSPLHF
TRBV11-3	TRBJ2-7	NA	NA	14	TGTGCCAGCAGCTTAGGGGTGGGAGTCTACGAGCAGTACTTC	CASSLGVGVYEQYF
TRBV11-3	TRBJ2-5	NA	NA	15	TGTGCCAGCAGCTTGAGGGGCAGGTGGGGAGAGACCCAGTACTTC	CASSLRGRWGETQYF
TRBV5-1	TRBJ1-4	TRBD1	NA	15	TGCGCCAGCAGCTCCACAGGGGGCGCGGGTGAAAAACTGTTTTTT	CASSSTGGAGEKLFF
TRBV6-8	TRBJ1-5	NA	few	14	TGTGCCATCAGTGGTCGGAGGGTGAATCAGCCCCAGCATTTT	CAISGRRVNQPQHF
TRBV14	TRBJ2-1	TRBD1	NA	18	TGTGCCAGCAGCCAAGAAGCATGGGGCGAGGACAGGAGCTATGAGCAGTTCTTC	CASSQEAWGEDRSYEQFF
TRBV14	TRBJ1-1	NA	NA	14	TGTGCCAGCAGCCAAGCAGTGGGGGGCACGGAAGCTTTCTTT	CASSQAVGGTEAFF